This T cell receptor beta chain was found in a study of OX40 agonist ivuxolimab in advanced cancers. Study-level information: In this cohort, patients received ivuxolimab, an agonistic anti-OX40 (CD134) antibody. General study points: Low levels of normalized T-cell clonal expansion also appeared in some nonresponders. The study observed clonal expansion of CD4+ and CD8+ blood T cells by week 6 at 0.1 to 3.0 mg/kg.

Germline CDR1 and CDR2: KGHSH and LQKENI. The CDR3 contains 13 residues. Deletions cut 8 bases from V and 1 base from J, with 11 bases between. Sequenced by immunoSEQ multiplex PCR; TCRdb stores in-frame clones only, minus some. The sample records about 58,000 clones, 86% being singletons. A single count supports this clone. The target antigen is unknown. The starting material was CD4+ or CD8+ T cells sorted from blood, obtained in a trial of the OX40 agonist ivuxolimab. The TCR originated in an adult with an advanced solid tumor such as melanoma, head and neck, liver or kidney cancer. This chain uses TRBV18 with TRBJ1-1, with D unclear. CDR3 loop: CASKPGSNTEAFF. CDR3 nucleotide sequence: TGTGCCAGCAAGCCGGGGTCGAACACTGAAGCTTTCTTT.